This T cell receptor beta chain was recovered during a study of Ad26.COV2.S vaccination and SARS-CoV-2 variants. Looking at the study overall: As a participant in COV1001, the donor was in the Ad26.COV2.S trial arm.

Germline CDR1 reads SEHNR; CDR2 reads FQNEAQ (reference sequence). There are 14 residues in the CDR3. Trimming stripped 5 bases from V and 11 bases from J, with 22 bases between. This clone showed up just once. Its antigen is still unknown. Study-wide results and caveats: Placebo recipients had lower spike-specific TCR breadth than vaccine recipients. Recipients of either vaccine or placebo displayed similar breadth of non-spike TCRs. An underestimation of total T cell responses may have resulted from the TCR breadth and depth analyses.

Treatment given: 15 to 20 received Ad26.COV2.S at low or high dose, single or two shots; several received placebo; per-sample allocation not given. Day 63 following the first vaccine or placebo injection was when the samples were taken. Profiling relied on immunoSEQ multiplex PCR, and the TCRdb table lists in-frame clones only, not all of them. The sample has roughly 240,000 clones; roughly 90% are singletons. The J gene is TRBJ2-7, the V gene TRBV7-9; tentative D call: TRBD1 (5 bases). The specimen comprised peripheral blood, sampled in a trial of Ad26.COV2.S vaccine versus placebo. This receptor was obtained from a person aged 18-60 years who received the Ad26.COV2.S COVID-19 vaccine or a placebo. CDR3 coding DNA: TGTGCCAGCAGCACCCAGGGCTCTTTGAAGCAGGAGTACTTC. Its translation is CASSTQGSLKQEYF.